This TCR beta chain came from a study of cytomegalovirus exposure and HLA in healthy donors. It was with 60 Vbeta and 13 Jbeta primers that the PCR ran. Generated by immunoSEQ multiplex PCR, the TCRdb table keeps only in-frame clones and is missing some. The sample has around 170,000 clones; around 81% are singletons. Regarding this clone: Its antigen is not identified.

Findings and limits, study-wide: There were about 160 TCR beta chains listed as cytomegalovirus-associated. A later look showed TCR association rates differing by HLA locus, highest for DRB1 and lowest for HLA-C. According to an earlier analysis, most TCR beta V segments yielded productive rearrangements about 90% or about 30% of the time. One variant, a missense change in DCLRE1C, was linked in a later analysis to TCR beta V- and J-gene trimming.

The receptor's source is a man aged 35-49 years in good health and CMV-seronegative. The sequenced sample was PBMCs.

The CDR3 nucleotides are TGCGCCAGCAGCCCGAGGCCCTCGGACAGGGTAGGCGCTTTCTTT. This translates into CASSPRPSDRVGAFF. This chain connects TRBV4-3 to TRBJ1-1; 8 positions agree with TRBD1. Trimming at V came to 4 bases and at J to 11 bases, leaving 15 bases not matched to a gene. This CDR3 is 15 amino acids long. The V gene's germline CDR1 is LGHNA and CDR2 YSLEER.